This T cell receptor (beta chain) is drawn from a study of T cell repertoires in cytomegalovirus infection. About the study: Carrying CMV and the relevant HLA type showed in public TCR beta signatures.

MiXCR was run by TCRdb on the reads, yielding one entry per CDR3 protein. The sample contains approximately 700,000 distinct CDR3 sequences, 35% of which appear only once. Unmatched junction bases numbered 9, after V lost 4 bases and J lost 1 base. The V gene's germline CDR1 is LNHDA and CDR2 SQIVND (reference sequence). The CDR3 has 18 amino acids. As regards this clonotype: The antigen is undetermined.

Study-level results: Based on cumulative public TCR beta family frequency, carriers of CMV plus the relevant HLA were identified. CMV-specific TCR beta clonotypes restricted by HLA-C dominated the ex vivo response.

The sequencing input was PBMCs. This clonotype was obtained from a human donor in good health (CMV status not recorded). Some clones in this sample may be carry-over from other donors' samples. The chain joins TRBV19 to TRBJ2-1, with 11 bases matching TRBD2. The CDR3 bases are TGTGCCAGTAGTAAGGGTAGCGGGAGGGGGGGGTCCTACAATGAGCAGTTCTTC. The encoded protein is CASSKGSGRGGSYNEQFF.